The source of this TCR beta chain is a study of shared clonotypes between healthy human individuals. The study's findings and limits: At large depth, rarefaction still showed sorted-subset sequencing to be incomplete. Larger estimated richness was generally recorded for naive subsets relative to memory subsets.

Regarding this clone: Its matching antigen is unknown. This CDR3 is also generated by other DNA sequences in the sample.

Profiling relied on immunoSEQ multiplex PCR, and the TCRdb table lists in-frame clones only, not all of them. The sample consists of 2 million to 2.5 million clones, more than 90% of them appearing once. Both subsets, CD45RA+ naive and CD45RA-negative memory, were split from the CD4+ cells. Trimming shortened V by 2 bases and J by 2 bases, and 9 bases separated the two germline ends. Germline lookup yields CDR1 GTSNPN and CDR2 SVGIG (reference sequence). The CDR3 length is 13 residues. The clonotype comes from a young man in good health. The sample comprised naive CD4+ T cells sorted from blood. Described subset: CD45RA+ positively selected. The V call is TRBV30, the J call TRBJ1-1; D is possibly TRBD1 (6 bases). Written as DNA, the CDR3 is TGTGCCTGGAGTTTGACAGGTAACACTGAAGCTTTCTTT. This translates into CAWSLTGNTEAFF.